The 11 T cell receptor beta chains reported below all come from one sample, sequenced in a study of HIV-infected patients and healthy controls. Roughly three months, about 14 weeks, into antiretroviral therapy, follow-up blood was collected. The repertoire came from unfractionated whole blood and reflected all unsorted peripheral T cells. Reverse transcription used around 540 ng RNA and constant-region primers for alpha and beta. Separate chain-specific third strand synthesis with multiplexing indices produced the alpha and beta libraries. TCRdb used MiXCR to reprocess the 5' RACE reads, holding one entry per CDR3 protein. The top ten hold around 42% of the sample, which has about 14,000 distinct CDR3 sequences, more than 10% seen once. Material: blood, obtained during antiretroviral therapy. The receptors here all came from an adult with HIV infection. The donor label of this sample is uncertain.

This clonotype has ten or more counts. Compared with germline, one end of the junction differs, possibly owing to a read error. The CDR3: CASSLDKQETQYF. The CDR3 DNA sequence: TGTGCCAGCAGCTTAGACAAACAAGAGACCCAGTACTTC. The genes are TRBV12-3 or TRBV12-4 and TRBJ2-5; D not resolved. The CDR3 runs to 13 residues.

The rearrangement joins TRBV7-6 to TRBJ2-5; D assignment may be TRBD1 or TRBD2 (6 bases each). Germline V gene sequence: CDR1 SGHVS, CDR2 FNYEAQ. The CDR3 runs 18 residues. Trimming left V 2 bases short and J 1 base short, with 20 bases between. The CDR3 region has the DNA TGTGCCAGCAGCTTATTGGGGGGACGCAGGGGCCTCCAAGAGACCCAGTACTTC. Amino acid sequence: CASSLLGGRRGLQETQYF.

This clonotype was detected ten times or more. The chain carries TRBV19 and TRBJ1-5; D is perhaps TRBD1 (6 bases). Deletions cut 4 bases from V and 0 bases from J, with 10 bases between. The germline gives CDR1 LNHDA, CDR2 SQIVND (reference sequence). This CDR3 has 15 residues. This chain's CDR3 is CASSRQVHSNQPQHF. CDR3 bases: TGTGCCAGTAGTAGACAGGTTCATAGCAATCAGCCCCAGCATTTT.

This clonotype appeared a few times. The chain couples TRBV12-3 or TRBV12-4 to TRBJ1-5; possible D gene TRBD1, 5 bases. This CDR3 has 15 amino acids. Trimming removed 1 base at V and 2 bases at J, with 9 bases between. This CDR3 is CASSLGRVGNQPQHF. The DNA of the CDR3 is TGTGCCAGCAGTTTAGGCAGGGTAGGCAATCAGCCCCAGCATTTT.

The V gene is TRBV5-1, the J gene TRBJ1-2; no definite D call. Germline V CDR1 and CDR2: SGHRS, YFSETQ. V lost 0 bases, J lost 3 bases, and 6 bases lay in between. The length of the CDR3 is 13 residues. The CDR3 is CASSLDGDYGYTF. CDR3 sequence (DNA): TGCGCCAGCAGCTTGGACGGGGACTATGGCTACACCTTC.

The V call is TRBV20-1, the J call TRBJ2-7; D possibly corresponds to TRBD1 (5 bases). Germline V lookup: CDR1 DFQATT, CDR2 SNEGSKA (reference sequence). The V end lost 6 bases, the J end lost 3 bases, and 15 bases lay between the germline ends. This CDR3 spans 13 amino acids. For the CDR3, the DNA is TGCAGTGCGGAGACAGCGAGCTACTACGAGCAGTACTTC. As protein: CSAETASYYEQYF.

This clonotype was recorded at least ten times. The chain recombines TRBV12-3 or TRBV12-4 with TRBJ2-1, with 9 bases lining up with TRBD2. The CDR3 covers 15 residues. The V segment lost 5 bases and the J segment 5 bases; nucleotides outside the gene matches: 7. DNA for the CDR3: TGTGCCAGCAGTCCAGTAGCGGGAGTGAACAATGAGCAGTTCTTC. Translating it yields CASSPVAGVNNEQFF.

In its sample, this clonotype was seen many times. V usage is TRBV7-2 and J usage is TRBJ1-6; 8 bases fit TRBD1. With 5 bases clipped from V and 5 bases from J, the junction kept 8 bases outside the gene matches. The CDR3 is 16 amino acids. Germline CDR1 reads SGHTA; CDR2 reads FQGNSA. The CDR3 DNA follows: TGTGCCAGCAGCCATAGACAGGGGCCAAATAATTCACCCCTCCACTTT. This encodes CASSHRQGPNNSPLHF.

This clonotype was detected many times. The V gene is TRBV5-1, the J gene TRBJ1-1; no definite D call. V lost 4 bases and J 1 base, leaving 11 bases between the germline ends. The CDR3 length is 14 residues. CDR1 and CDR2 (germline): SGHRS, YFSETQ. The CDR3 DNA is TGCGCCAGCAGCCAAAGACCTCAGAACACTGAAGCTTTCTTT. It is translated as CASSQRPQNTEAFF. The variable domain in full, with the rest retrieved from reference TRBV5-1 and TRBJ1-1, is KAGVTQTPRYLIKTRGQQVTLSCSPISGHRSVSWYQQTPGQGLQFLFEYFSETQRNKGNFPGRFSGRQFSNSRSEMNVSTLELGDSALYLCASSQRPQNTEAFFGQGTRLTVV.

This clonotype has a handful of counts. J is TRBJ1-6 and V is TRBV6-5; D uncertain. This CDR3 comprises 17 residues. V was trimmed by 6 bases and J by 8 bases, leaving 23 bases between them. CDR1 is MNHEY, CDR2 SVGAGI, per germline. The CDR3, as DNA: TGTGCCAGCAGCCCCGCGGTTGTGTGGGGTCGGGATTCACCCCTCCACTTT. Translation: CASSPAVVWGRDSPLHF.

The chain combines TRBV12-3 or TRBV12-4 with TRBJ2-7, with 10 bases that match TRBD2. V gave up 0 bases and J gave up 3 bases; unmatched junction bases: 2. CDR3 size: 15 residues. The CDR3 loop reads CASSLASGRIYEQYF. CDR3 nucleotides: TGTGCCAGCAGTTTAGCTAGCGGGAGGATCTACGAGCAGTACTTC.